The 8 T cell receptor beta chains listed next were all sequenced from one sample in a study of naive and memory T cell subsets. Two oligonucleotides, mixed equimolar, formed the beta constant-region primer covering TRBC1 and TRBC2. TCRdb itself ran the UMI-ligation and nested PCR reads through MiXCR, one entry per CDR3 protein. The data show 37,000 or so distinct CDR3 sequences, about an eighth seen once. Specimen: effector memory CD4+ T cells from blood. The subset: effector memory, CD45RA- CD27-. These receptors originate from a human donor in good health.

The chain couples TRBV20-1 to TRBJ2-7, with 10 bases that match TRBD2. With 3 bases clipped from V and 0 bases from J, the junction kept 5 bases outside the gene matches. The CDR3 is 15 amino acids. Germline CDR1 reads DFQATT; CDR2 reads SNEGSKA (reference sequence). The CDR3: CSASSSGSISYEQYF. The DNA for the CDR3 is TGCAGTGCTAGTTCTAGCGGGAGTATCTCCTACGAGCAGTACTTC.

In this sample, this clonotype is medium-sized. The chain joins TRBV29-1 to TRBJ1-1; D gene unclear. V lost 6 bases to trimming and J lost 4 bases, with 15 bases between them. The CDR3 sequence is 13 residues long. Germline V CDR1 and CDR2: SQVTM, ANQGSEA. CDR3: CSVRSSWGTEAFF. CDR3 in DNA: TGCAGCGTGAGGTCCAGCTGGGGCACTGAAGCTTTCTTT.

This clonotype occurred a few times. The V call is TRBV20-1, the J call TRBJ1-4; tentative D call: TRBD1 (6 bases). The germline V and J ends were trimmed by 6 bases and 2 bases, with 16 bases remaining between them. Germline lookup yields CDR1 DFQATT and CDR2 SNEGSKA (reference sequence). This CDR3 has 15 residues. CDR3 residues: CSARREGDTNEKLFF. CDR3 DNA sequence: TGCAGTGCCAGAAGAGAGGGGGACACTAATGAAAAACTGTTTTTT.

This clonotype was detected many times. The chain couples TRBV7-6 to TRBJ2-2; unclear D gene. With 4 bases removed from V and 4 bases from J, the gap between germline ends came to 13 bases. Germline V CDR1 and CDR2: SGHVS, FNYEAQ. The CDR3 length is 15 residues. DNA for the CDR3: TGTGCCAGCAGCTCTGGATTCTCGCGCACCGGGGAGCTGTTTTTT. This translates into CASSSGFSRTGELFF.

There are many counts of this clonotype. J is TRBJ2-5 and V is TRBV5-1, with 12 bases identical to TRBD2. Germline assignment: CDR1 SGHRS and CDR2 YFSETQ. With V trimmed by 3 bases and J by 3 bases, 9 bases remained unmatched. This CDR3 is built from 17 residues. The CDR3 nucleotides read TGCGCCAGCAGCTCGACGTCTAGCGGGAGGGCCAAAGAGACCCAGTACTTC. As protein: CASSSTSSGRAKETQYF.

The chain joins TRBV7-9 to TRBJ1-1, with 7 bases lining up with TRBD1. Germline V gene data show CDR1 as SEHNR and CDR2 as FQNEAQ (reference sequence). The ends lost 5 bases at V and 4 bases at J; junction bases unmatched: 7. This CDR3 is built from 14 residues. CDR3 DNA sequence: TGTGCCAGCAGCCTTCGACAGGGATCCACTGAAGCTTTCTTT. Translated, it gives CASSLRQGSTEAFF. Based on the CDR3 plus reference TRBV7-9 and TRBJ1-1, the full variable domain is DTGVSQNPRHKITKRGQNVTFRCDPISEHNRLYWYRQTLGQGPEFLTYFQNEAQLEKSRLLSDRFSAERPKGSFSTLEIQRTEQGDSAMYLCASSLRQGSTEAFFGQGTRLTVV.

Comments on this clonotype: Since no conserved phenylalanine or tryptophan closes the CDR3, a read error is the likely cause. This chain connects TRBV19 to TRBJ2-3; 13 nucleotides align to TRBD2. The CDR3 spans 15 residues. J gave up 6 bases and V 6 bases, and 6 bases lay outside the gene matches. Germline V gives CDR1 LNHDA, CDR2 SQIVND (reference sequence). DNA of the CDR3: TGTGCCAGTAGACTTGGGACTAGCGGGAAGGATACGCAGTATTTA. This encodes CASRLGTSGKDTQYL.

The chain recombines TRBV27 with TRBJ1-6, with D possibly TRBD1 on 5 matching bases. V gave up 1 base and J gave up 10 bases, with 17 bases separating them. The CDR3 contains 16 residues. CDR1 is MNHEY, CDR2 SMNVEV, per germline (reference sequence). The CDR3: CASSLWDSGSKSPLHF. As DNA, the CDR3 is TGTGCCAGCAGTTTATGGGACTCCGGCTCCAAGTCACCCCTCCACTTT.